This entry is about one T cell receptor (beta chain). This clonotype has a single count. It lacks a known antigen. Nothing much larger sits one base from this clone, and base qualities are not available. These data belong to a study of blood T cells in healthy people across ages (dated by TCRdb to the mid-2010s). About the study as a whole: In model experiments, template switching captured about one uniquely barcoded TCR beta cDNA molecule for every two T cells. Age-related changes in TCR beta repertoire diversity were measured in the study by deep sequencing normalized with unique cDNA molecular identifiers. Four age groups were formed from the donors: young (average approximately 16 years), middle-aged (just under 40), aged (around 68) and long-lived (less than 85). To avoid experimental bias, donors of different ages were spread randomly across the sequencing lanes. Two additional independent replicas of 1 million unique cDNA reads from the same blood draw were analyzed for two donors (one aged 18 to 29 and one aged 80 or older).

Receptor amplification or capture employed 5' RACE. TCRdb shows the sequencer as Illumina HiSeq 2500. A second PCR of about 7 to 12 cycles was performed with a sample-barcoded 5' primer and a J-beta primer mix. A template-switch 5' adaptor carrying 12 random nucleotides introduced a unique molecular identifier onto each TCR beta cDNA molecule. At least 2.5 million CDR3-containing paired-end reads were obtained from each sample. First-strand cDNA synthesis was performed from all RNA using the Mint cDNA synthesis kit, with priming by a TRBC-specific oligonucleotide. Following uracil-DNA glycosylase treatment, all cDNA underwent a first 18-cycle PCR with the universal primers M1SS and BC2_uni_R. In the paper's pipeline: Each sample was normalized by randomly selecting 1 million high-quality reads, each carrying a distinct molecular identifier. Instead of being binned into consensus sequences, reads that shared molecular identifiers were thrown out. CDR3 identification, clonotype clustering and error correction used MiTCR with a Q25 quality threshold and the strictest error-elimination algorithm. A nonparametric unseen species model with Euler transformation was used to estimate a lower bound on total TCR beta diversity. The raw public reads went through TCRdb reprocessing: fastp at Q25, MiXCR clone calling, in-frame beta chains kept. For every CDR3 protein sequence, its rows merge into one entry that carries the most common genes and DNA. The V and J calls follow TCRdb's processing rather than the paper's. The sample table shows over 1,500,000 distinct CDR3 sequences, and around half are seen once. Approximately 2.1% of the sample rests with the top ten.

Systemically healthy Caucasian individuals from Russia, roughly 40 in total and aged about 6 to 95 years, were included as donors. Ten milliliters of peripheral blood were collected from each donor into EDTA-treated Vacutainer tubes. Ficoll-Paque density-gradient centrifugation was used to isolate PBMCs, with at least 6.5 million per sample. Trizol reagent was used to extract total RNA from the PBMCs, yielding at least 5 micrograms per sample. For every donor, an aliquot of PBMCs went through flow cytometry to measure the percentages of naive CD45RAhigh/CD27high T cells. What the study reported, not specific to this receptor: Because the CMV infection status of the donors was unknown, age-related changes in expanded clonotypes may potentially have been confounded. Since profiling was done on bulk unsorted PBMCs, naive and antigen-experienced compartments could not be conclusively compared. Observed TCR beta diversity correlated strongly with the percentage of naive T cells measured by flow cytometry. Estimates of total diversity based on one million sequenced T cells were regarded as lower bounds and as underestimates. Observed TCR beta diversity per million T cells fell roughly linearly with age, and a significant reduction was already apparent by age approximately 40. Compared with the aged group, more naive CD4+ T cells, fewer expanded clones and increased TCR diversity were shown by the long-lived group, suggesting age selection.

The germline V gene (reference sequence) supplies CDR1 DFQATT and CDR2 SNEGSKA. Trimming at the junction amounts to 0 bases on V and 8 bases on J, and the germline ends lie 23 bases apart. Inclusive of the bounding cysteine and phenylalanine, the CDR3 is 17 residues long. The retained sequence is limited to the CDR3, 51 bases, with the frame set at the first base. Specimen: blood. This TCR was sampled from a woman in her thirties or forties in good health. The chain employs TRBV20-1 and TRBJ2-1, and TRBD1 may be the D gene, going by 6 matching bases. The CDR3 reads as follows: CSARDRSRDTGRDEQFF. The DNA sequence reads TGCAGTGCTAGAGATCGGTCCCGGGACACAGGCAGGGATGAGCAGTTCTTC.